What follows is one TCR beta chain and its context. The time point is: patch test 1, 2 weeks after DPC sensitization. Treatment: therapeutic diphenylcyclopropenone sensitization with weekly scalp DPC. Whole blood, unfractionated, served as the material for total RNA extraction. The length of the CDR3 is 17 residues. TCRdb recomputed calls from the RACE reads with MiXCR, one row per CDR3 protein. The sample shows around 300,000 distinct CDR3 sequences, under 9% of them seen only once. These data are taken from a study of human T cells and chemical hapten exposure. The chain joins TRBV12-2 to TRBJ2-1; the table's D gene call, TRBD2, was not cross checked with the DNA. TRBV12-2 is tagged as a pseudogene. This sample comprised whole blood, obtained in connection with sensitization to the hapten diphenylcyclopropenone (DPC). The sequence derives from a woman aged 18-29 years with alopecia areata. Some clones in this sample may be carry-over from other donors' samples. The CDR3 DNA reads as TGTGCAAGTCGCCAATCCTCTAGCGGGGGGAATTTCAATGAGCAGTTCTTC. This gives the protein CASRQSSSGGNFNEQFF.